This T cell receptor (beta chain) was found in a study of shared clonotypes between healthy human individuals (dated by TCRdb to the early 2020s). About the study as a whole: The cohort comprised two women and a few men aged 18 to 49 years. Per donor, three plates each were used for CD4 naive and CD4 memory, two for CD8 naive, and one for CD8 memory. To estimate repertoire size and how much clonotype sharing occurs between individuals, the study deeply sequenced the blood TCR repertoires of about five healthy adults. Different laboratories and diverse techniques were used to prepare libraries and sequence TCR repertoires, to increase sequencing depth and limit assay-specific biases. Leukapheresis yielded between about 0.8 and 9.5 billion PBMCs per donor.

From cysteine to phenylalanine, the CDR3 is 14 amino acids long. Only the CDR3 part of the read is kept: 42 bases, read in frame from the first base. From a lookup of the germline V gene, CDR1 and CDR2 are MGHRA and YSYEKL. The junction carries 13 bases between V and J, which are trimmed by 7 bases and 0 bases respectively. Study-level results and caveats: Naive subsets generally had larger estimated clonotype richness than memory subsets. Rarefaction of sorted-subset datasets indicated incomplete sequencing despite the large sequencing depth. Based on pairwise subsampling, the degree of clonotype sharing among donors was expected to be affected by sequencing depth. Compared with non-shared clonotypes, the clonotypes found in all four sorted-subset donors had higher generation probabilities. Sampling was limited to blood, and TCR repertoires in tissue likely differ from TCR repertoires in blood. The small number of donors limited the genetic and exposure-history diversity represented. Across four donors, about 4.5% of naive CD4, roughly 3.8% of naive CD8, roughly 2.2% of memory CD4, and 0.4% of memory CD8 clonotypes were shared.

Using the deep immunoSEQ assay, TCR CDR3 regions were amplified from genomic DNA by multiplex PCR. Extracted genomic DNA from each cell subset was spread evenly across all wells of several immunoSEQ 96-well plates, with each plate serving as a replicate. For sorted subsets, each replicate PCR was loaded with about 0.2 ug genomic DNA, equivalent to roughly 30,000 T cell genomes. Purified libraries were quantified with a Qubit 3.0 fluorometer, sized on a Bioanalyzer 2100, and re-quantified with the KAPA Library Quantification kit. Every immunoSEQ 96-well plate was sequenced on a dedicated single-read 150-cycle Illumina NextSeq 550 flow cell. As for how the authors treated the data: The immunoSEQ output contained only junctional sequences without quality scores, so filtering could not match that applied to full-length reads. To assign V/J genes and CDR3, sequences were annotated against IMGT germline references using PyIR, a Python wrapper for IgBLAST v1.9. Any read was removed if the V/J assignment was weak (E-value above 1e-6), the CDR3 was missing, or the read contained stop codons, out-of-frame junctions, or ambiguous translated residues. A V3J clonotype was defined by an identical inferred V gene, J gene, and CDR3 amino acid sequence. Percentage overlap between repertoires was calculated by dividing the number of shared unique clonotypes by the size of the smaller repertoire. Richness of each repertoire was evaluated using RTK rarefaction, the Chao1 estimator, and Recon v2.1 estimates of unobserved clonotypes. For all TCRbeta clonotypes obtained by the gDNA method from a few donors, generation probabilities were computed with OLGA. Held by TCRdb, this immuneACCESS table contains in-frame sequences only and omits some clones. Under half of the omission traces to an unresolved V gene where checked; the cause of the rest is unknown. V, J and clone size were drawn from that table, and D and trimming were deduced from the DNA. In this sample the table shows over 2 million clones, about nine tenths of which occur a single time. 0.37% of the sample goes to the ten largest clones.

Remarks on this clone: This receptor's antigen is unknown. There are no base qualities to consult, and no much larger clone falls within one base.

The donors were healthy, HIV-negative adults with no recently reported acute infections or vaccinations. Every donor was a Caucasian adult residing in Nashville, Tennessee, USA. CD4+ T cells were enriched by magnetic negative selection; naive cells were then positively selected on CD45RA, and the negative fraction formed the memory subset. Blood was obtained by leukapheresis, after which PBMCs were separated by Ficoll-Histopaque density gradient centrifugation and cryopreserved in liquid nitrogen vapor phase. Purity and quantity of every magnetically sorted T cell population were checked by analytical flow cytometry. Genomic DNA was isolated from every sorted fraction and measured by UV absorbance on a Nanodrop 2000c.

This receptor was obtained from a young man in good health. Some clones in this sample may be carry-over from other donors' samples. Sequencing was carried out using naive CD4+ T cells from PBMCs. What this sample's cell subset or site label stands for: CD45RA+ positively selected. The chain links TRBV4-1 with TRBJ2-7, and TRBD2 may be the D gene, going by 5 matching bases. The CDR3 region has the sequence CASKREFSSYEQYF. The sequenced DNA: TGCGCCAGCAAGAGGGAGTTTTCCTCCTACGAGCAGTACTTC.